This T cell receptor beta chain was captured by sequencing in a study of T cell responses to AZD1222 COVID-19 vaccine. Study conclusions and caveats: The number of AZD1222 recipients seropositive at baseline was only six. The donor cohort was predominantly white British with a female majority, and clonal diversity may have been underestimated.

Profiled with immunoSEQ multiplex PCR; TCRdb holds only in-frame clones, not every one. The sample contains about 76,000 clones, about three quarters of which appear only once. Germline values: CDR1 SGHAT, CDR2 FQNNGV. V gave up 5 bases and J gave up 1 base, with 27 bases separating them. CDR3 length: 19 amino acids. As concerns this clone: Its antigen is still unknown.

This specimen consisted of peripheral blood, obtained 28 days after the second dose of the MenACWY control vaccine. V is TRBV11-2 and J is TRBJ2-7; D not resolved. The sequence came from an adult who received the MenACWY meningococcal vaccine as a control. DNA of the CDR3: TGTGCCAGCAGCCCCAGGATTGGGGAAAAGGGTTATGCTTCCTACGAGCAGTACTTC. It codes for CASSPRIGEKGYASYEQYF.